This T cell receptor (beta chain) was obtained from a study of T cell responses to AZD1222 COVID-19 vaccine. Some clones are missing from TCRdb's copy, which holds only in-frame ones; the method was immunoSEQ multiplex PCR. Of approximately 140,000 clones listed, 85% to 95% are singletons. Whole-study findings and limits: Only after the peak T cell response were repertoires sampled. Donors were chiefly white British, with a greater number of females, and clonal diversity was perhaps underestimated.

As concerns this clone: Antigen: not known.

This TCR was recovered from an adult in good health. Sequences were derived from peripheral blood, sampled on day 0 of AZD1222 vaccination.

This chain's CDR3 is CASSMWLAGTLSSTDTQYF. The CDR3 DNA is TGTGCCAGTAGTATGTGGCTAGCGGGGACCCTGTCTAGCACAGATACGCAGTATTTT. The gene calls are TRBV19 and TRBJ2-3; 9 bases align to TRBD2. The V gene end was trimmed by 3 bases and the J gene end by 0 bases; junction bases not matched to a gene: 13. This CDR3 comprises 19 residues. The germline gives CDR1 LNHDA, CDR2 SQIVND (reference sequence).